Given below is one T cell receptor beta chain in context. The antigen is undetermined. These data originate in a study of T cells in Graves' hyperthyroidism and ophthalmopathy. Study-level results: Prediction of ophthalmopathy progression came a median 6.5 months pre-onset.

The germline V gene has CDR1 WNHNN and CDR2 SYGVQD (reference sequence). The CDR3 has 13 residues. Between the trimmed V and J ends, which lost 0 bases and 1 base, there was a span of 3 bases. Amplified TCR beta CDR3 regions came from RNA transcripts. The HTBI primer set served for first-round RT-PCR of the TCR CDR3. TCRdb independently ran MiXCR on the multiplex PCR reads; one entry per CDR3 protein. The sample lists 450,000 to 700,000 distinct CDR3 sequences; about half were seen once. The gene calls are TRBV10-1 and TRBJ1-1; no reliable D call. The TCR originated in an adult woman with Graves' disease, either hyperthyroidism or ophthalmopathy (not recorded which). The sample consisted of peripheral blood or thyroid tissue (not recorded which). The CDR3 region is CASSESGNTEAFF. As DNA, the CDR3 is TGCGCCAGCAGTGAGTCAGGGAACACTGAAGCTTTCTTT.